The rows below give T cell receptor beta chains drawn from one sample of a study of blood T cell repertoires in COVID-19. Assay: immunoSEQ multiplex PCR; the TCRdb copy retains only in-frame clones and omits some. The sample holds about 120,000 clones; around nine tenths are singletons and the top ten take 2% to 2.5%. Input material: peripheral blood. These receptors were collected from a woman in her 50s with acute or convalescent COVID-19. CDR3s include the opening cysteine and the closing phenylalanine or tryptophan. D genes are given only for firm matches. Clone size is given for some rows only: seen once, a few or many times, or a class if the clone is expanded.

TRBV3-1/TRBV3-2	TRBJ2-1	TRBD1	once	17	CASSQDIRGQVTYEQFF	TGTGCCAGCAGCCAAGATATCAGGGGACAGGTAACGTATGAGCAGTTCTTC
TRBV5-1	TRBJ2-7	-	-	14	CASSLADSLDEQYF	TGCGCCAGCAGCTTGGCAGACTCTCTGGACGAGCAGTACTTC
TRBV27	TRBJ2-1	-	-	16	CASSLMSPSYRNEQFF	TGTGCCAGCAGTTTAATGAGCCCCTCCTACAGGAATGAGCAGTTCTTC
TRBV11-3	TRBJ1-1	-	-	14	CASSLGRSNTEAFF	TGTGCCAGCAGCTTGGGCCGGTCAAACACTGAAGCTTTCTTT
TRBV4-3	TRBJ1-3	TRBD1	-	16	CASSYTTGTSGNTIYF	TGCGCCAGCAGCTACACGACAGGGACGAGTGGAAACACCATATATTTT
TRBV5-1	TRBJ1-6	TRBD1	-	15	CASSLVGTGPSPLHF	TGCGCCAGCAGCTTGGTCGGGACAGGGCCTTCACCCCTCCACTTT
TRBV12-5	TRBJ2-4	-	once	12	CASGLTENIQYF	TGTGCTAGTGGGCTAACAGAAAACATTCAGTACTTC
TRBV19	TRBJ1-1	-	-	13	CASSISVATEAFF	TGTGCCAGTAGTATCTCGGTCGCGACTGAAGCTTTCTTT
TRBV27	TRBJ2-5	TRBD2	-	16	CASSLKAGGRDETQYF	TGTGCCAGCAGTTTAAAGGCGGGGGGGCGTGATGAGACCCAGTACTTC
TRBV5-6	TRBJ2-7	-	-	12	CASSSRRGEQYF	TGTGCCAGCAGCTCCCGAAGGGGTGAGCAGTACTTC
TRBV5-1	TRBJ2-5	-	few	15	CASSPILGGWETQYF	TGCGCCAGCAGCCCAATTCTCGGGGGATGGGAGACCCAGTACTTC
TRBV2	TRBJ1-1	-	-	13	CASSVRGNTEAFF	TGTGCCAGCAGTGTCAGGGGGAACACTGAAGCTTTCTTT
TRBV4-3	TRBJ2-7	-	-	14	CASSPGRAFYEQYF	TGCGCCAGCAGCCCCGGCAGGGCCTTCTACGAGCAGTACTTC
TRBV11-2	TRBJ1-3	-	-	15	CASSLDHTERNTIYF	TGTGCCAGCAGCTTAGATCATACAGAAAGAAACACCATATATTTT
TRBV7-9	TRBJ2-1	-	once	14	CASRVITGSNEQFF	TGTGCCAGCAGGGTCATAACGGGAAGCAATGAGCAGTTCTTC
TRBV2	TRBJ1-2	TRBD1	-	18	CASSRDRGEILGGYGYTF	TGTGCCAGCAGCCGGGACAGGGGCGAGATCCTCGGGGGCTATGGCTACACCTTC
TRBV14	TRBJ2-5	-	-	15	CASSQEGRGLETQYF	TGTGCCAGCAGCCAAGAAGGTAGAGGGTTGGAGACCCAGTACTTC
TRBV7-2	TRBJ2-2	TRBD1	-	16	CASSPNGQGNTGELFF	TGTGCCAGCAGCCCGAACGGACAGGGTAACACCGGGGAGCTGTTTTTT
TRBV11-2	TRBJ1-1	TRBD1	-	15	CASSLGRQGNTEAFF	TGTGCCAGCAGCTTAGGTCGACAGGGGAACACTGAAGCTTTCTTT
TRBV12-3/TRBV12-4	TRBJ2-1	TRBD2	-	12	CASSLGLADEIF	TGTGCCAGCAGTTTAGGGCTAGCGGACGAAATCTTC
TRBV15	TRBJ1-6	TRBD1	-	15	CATSPTWDRDSPLHF	TGTGCCACCAGCCCAACTTGGGACAGGGATTCACCCCTCCACTTT
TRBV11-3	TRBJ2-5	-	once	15	CASSLGLGIQETQYF	TGTGCCAGCAGCTTAGGTCTAGGCATCCAAGAGACCCAGTACTTC
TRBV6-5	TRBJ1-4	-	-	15	CASRARGGTNEKLFF	TGTGCCAGCAGAGCCCGGGGTGGCACTAATGAAAAACTGTTTTTT
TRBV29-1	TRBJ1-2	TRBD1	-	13	CSAGQGMDYGYTF	TGCAGCGCCGGACAGGGAATGGACTATGGCTACACCTTC
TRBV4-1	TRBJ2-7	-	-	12	CASSQTGYEQYF	TGCGCCAGCAGCCAGACAGGTTACGAGCAGTACTTC
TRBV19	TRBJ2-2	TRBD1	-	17	CATKRLQGIPNTGELFF	TGTGCCACAAAACGCTTACAGGGGATCCCGAACACCGGGGAGCTGTTTTTT
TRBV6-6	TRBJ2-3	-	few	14	CASSQGWGPDTQYF	TGTGCCAGCAGCCAGGGGTGGGGCCCAGATACGCAGTATTTT
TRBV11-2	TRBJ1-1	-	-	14	CASSRDRSNTEAFF	TGTGCCAGCAGCCGAGACAGGTCGAACACTGAAGCTTTCTTT
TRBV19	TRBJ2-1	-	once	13	CASSIQGIDEQFF	TGTGCCAGTAGTATCCAGGGTATTGATGAGCAGTTCTTC
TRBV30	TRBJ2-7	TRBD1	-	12	CALRGQGGEQYF	TGTGCCTTAAGGGGACAGGGCGGTGAGCAGTACTTC
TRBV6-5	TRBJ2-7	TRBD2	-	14	CASHGSTQLAEQYF	TGTGCCAGCCATGGGTCTACACAACTAGCGGAGCAGTACTTC
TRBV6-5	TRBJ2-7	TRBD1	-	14	CASSYGDREYEQYF	TGTGCCAGCAGTTACGGAGACAGGGAATACGAGCAGTACTTC
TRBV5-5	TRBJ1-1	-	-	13	CASRGWGNTEAFF	TGTGCCAGCCGCGGGTGGGGGAACACTGAAGCTTTCTTT
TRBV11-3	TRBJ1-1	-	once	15	CASTYWGGGDTEAFF	TGTGCCAGCACCTATTGGGGCGGGGGCGACACTGAAGCTTTCTTT
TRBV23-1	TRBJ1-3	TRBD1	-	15	CASPEGGRDGNTIYF	TGCGCCAGCCCGGAAGGGGGCAGGGATGGAAACACCATATATTTT
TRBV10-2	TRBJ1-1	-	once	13	CASSEAGDTEAFF	TGCGCCAGCAGTGAGGCAGGGGACACTGAAGCTTTCTTT
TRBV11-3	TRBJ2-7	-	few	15	CASSVQGYSSYEQYF	TGTGCCAGCAGCGTACAGGGATACAGCTCCTACGAGCAGTACTTC
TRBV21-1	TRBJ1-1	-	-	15	CASSKSGQPFGVAFF	TGTGCCAGCAGTAAATCGGGACAGCCTTTTGGCGTAGCTTTCTTT
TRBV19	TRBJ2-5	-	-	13	CASSIGAGETQYF	TGTGCCAGTAGTATTGGGGCCGGGGAGACCCAGTACTTC
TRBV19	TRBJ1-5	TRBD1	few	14	CASSIDRGRRYRHF	TGTGCCAGTAGTATCGACAGGGGGCGCAGGTATCGGCATTTT
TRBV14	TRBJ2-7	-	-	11	CASSQTSRQYF	TGTGCCAGCAGCCAAACGAGTCGGCAGTACTTC
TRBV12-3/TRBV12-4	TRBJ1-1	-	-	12	CASSNRPTEAFF	TGTGCCAGCAGCAACAGGCCCACTGAAGCTTTCTTT
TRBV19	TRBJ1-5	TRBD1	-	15	CASSSYRGPGQPQHF	TGTGCCAGTAGTTCTTACAGGGGGCCGGGGCAGCCCCAGCATTTT
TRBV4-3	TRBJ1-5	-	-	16	CASSQDLTGERQPQHF	TGCGCCAGCAGCCAAGATCTTACGGGGGAGCGACAGCCCCAGCATTTT
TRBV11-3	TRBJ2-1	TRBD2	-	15	CASSFSGSSYNEQFF	TGTGCCAGCAGCTTTAGCGGGAGCTCCTACAATGAGCAGTTCTTC
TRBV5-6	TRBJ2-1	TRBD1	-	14	CASSRTGGGYEQFF	TGTGCCAGCAGCCGGACAGGAGGCGGGTATGAGCAGTTCTTC
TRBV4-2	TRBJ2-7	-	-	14	CASSQGDNSYEQYF	TGTGCCAGCAGCCAAGGGGACAACTCCTACGAGCAGTACTTC
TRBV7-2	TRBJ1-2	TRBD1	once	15	CASSSPDRETYGYTF	TGTGCCAGCAGCTCGCCCGACAGGGAAACCTATGGCTACACCTTC